This T cell receptor beta chain appears in the sequencing data of a study of blood T cell repertoires in COVID-19. In the study overall: The samples span acute and convalescent COVID-19 from the United States, Italy and Spain. T cells, B-cell-depleted T cells, or PBMCs supplied cDNA or gDNA.

V was cut by 2 bases and J by 1 base, with 12 bases left in between. The CDR3 has 16 amino acids. Germline lookup yields CDR1 MNHEY and CDR2 SVGEGT. Per the original data handling: Reference gene primers were amplified, and this amplification served to estimate nucleated cell counts. Produced via immunoSEQ multiplex PCR; TCRdb's table is partial and in-frame only. The DNA was the basis for D and trimming; V, J and clone size are from that table. The sample has 110,000 to 150,000 clones, 85% to 90% seen once. The specimen was peripheral blood. The sequence came from an older woman with active COVID-19. The chain carries TRBV6-2 or TRBV6-3 and TRBJ1-5; TRBD1 is a possible D gene (5 bases). In DNA, the CDR3 is TGTGCCAGCAGTTACGGGGGACTTAGAAGCAATCAGCCCCAGCATTTT. Protein product: CASSYGGLRSNQPQHF.